These 4 T cell receptor beta chains came from one sample sequenced in a study. One entry per CDR3 protein, called by TCRdb with MiXCR from the RT-PCR reads. The profile shows hundreds of thousands of distinct CDR3 sequences, approximately 15% of them singletons. What was sequenced was memory CD4+ T cells from blood. The receptors were sampled from a female donor in good health, serving as a healthy control.

The chain links TRBV7-2 to TRBJ2-1, with 12 bases fitting TRBD2. Germline values: CDR1 SGHTA, CDR2 FQGNSA. Losses at the gene ends were 1 base for V and 3 bases for J; bases not matched to a gene: 13. The CDR3 is made up of 20 amino acids. CDR3 DNA: TGTGCCAGCAGCTTAGGAGCTAGCGGGAGGGCTAACCTAATCTACAATGAGCAGTTCTTC. This translates into CASSLGASGRANLIYNEQFF.

The chain carries TRBV7-2 and TRBJ1-2, with a possible D match to TRBD1 (5 bases). Germline V gives CDR1 SGHTA, CDR2 FQGNSA. With 5 bases removed from V and 7 bases from J, the gap between germline ends came to 17 bases. This CDR3 is 14 amino acids long. The CDR3: CASSPGTINRGYTF. In DNA form, the CDR3 reads TGTGCCAGCAGCCCAGGGACTATAAATCGTGGCTACACCTTC.

This clonotype has ten or more counts. This chain links TRBV4-2 with TRBJ2-1, with 8 bases lining up with TRBD2. There are 16 residues in the CDR3. Germline CDR1 and CDR2: LGHNA and YNFKEQ. V lost 0 bases and J lost 4; bases outside the gene matches: 5. The CDR3 sequence is CASSQELVAGYNEQFF. The CDR3 DNA sequence: TGTGCCAGCAGCCAAGAGTTGGTAGCGGGGTACAATGAGCAGTTCTTC.

This clonotype occurred many times. V gene TRBV6-5 combines with J gene TRBJ1-2, with D possibly TRBD1 on 6 matching bases. In germline, CDR1 is MNHEY, CDR2 SVGAGI. V lost 1 base, J lost 4 bases, and 16 bases lay in between. This CDR3 has 16 amino acids. CDR3 sequence: CASSYYSGALAYGYTF. The CDR3, as DNA: TGTGCCAGCAGTTACTATTCGGGGGCCCTAGCCTATGGCTACACCTTC.